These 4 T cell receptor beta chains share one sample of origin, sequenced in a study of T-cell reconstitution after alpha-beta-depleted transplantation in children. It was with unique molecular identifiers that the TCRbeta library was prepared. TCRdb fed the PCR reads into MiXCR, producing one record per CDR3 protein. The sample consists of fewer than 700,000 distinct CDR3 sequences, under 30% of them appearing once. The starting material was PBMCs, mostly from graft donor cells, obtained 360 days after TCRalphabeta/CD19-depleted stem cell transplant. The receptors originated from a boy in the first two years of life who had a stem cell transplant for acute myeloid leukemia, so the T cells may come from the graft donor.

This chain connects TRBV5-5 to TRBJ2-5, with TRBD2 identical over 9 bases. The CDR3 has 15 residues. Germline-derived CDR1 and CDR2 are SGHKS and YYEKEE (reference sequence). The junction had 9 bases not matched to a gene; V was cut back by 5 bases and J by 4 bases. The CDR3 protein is CASRDSGGVGETQYF. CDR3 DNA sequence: TGTGCCAGCAGGGATAGCGGGGGAGTGGGAGAGACCCAGTACTTC.

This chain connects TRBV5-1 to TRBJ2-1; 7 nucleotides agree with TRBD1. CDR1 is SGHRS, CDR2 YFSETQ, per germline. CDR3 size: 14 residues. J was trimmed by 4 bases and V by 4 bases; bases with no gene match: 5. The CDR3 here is CASSKGQEYNEQFF. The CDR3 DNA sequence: TGCGCCAGCAGCAAAGGACAGGAATACAATGAGCAGTTCTTC. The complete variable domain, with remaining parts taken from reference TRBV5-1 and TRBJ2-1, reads KAGVTQTPRYLIKTRGQQVTLSCSPISGHRSVSWYQQTPGQGLQFLFEYFSETQRNKGNFPGRFSGRQFSNSRSEMNVSTLELGDSALYLCASSKGQEYNEQFFGPGTRLTVL.

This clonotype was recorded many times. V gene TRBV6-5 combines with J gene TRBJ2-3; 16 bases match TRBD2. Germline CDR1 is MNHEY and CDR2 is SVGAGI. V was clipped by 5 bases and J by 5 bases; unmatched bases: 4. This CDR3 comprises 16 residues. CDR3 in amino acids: CASSPGTSGGGDTQYF. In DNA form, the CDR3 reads TGTGCCAGCAGTCCAGGGACTAGCGGGGGGGGAGATACGCAGTATTTT.

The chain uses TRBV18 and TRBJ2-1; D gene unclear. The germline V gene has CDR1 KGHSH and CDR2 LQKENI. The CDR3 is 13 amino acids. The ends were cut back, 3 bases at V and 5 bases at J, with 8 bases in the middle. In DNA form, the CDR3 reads TGTGCCAGCTCACCTACTCAAAACAATGAGCAGTTCTTC. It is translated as CASSPTQNNEQFF.